This note documents a single T cell receptor beta chain sequence. Antigen unknown. Antigen-specific CD4+ T cells were first expanded with viral peptide pools by the ViraFEST assay and only then sequenced. CD4+ T cells were isolated after less than 12 days of culture. People in the vaccine group had not been infected with SARS-CoV-2 before, and their nucleocapsid antibodies were negative. This entry comes from a study of vaccination effects on CD4 cells after COVID-19. Generated by immunoSEQ multiplex PCR, the TCRdb table keeps only in-frame clones and is missing some. The data contain tens of thousands of clones, 60% to 80% of them singletons. The CDR3 spans 16 residues. Germline CDR1 is MGHRA and CDR2 is YSYEKL. V was clipped by 5 bases and J by 3 bases, with 17 bases between them. General study results and limits: Marked clonal contraction was seen late after vaccination (in both infection- and vaccine-induced clones).

This chain connects TRBV4-1 to TRBJ1-5; TRBD1 might be the D (6 bases). The material sequenced was CD4+ T cells from PBMCs cultured with HCoV-OC43 spike peptides, taken before COVID-19 vaccination. Subset in this sample: HCoV-OC43 spike overlapping peptide pool stimulation. The receptor was isolated from a human donor who received a COVID-19 vaccine. CDR3 DNA sequence: TGCGCCAGCAGCATCGGCCGGGGGCGAGACAATCAGCCCCAGCATTTT. Encoded protein: CASSIGRGRDNQPQHF.